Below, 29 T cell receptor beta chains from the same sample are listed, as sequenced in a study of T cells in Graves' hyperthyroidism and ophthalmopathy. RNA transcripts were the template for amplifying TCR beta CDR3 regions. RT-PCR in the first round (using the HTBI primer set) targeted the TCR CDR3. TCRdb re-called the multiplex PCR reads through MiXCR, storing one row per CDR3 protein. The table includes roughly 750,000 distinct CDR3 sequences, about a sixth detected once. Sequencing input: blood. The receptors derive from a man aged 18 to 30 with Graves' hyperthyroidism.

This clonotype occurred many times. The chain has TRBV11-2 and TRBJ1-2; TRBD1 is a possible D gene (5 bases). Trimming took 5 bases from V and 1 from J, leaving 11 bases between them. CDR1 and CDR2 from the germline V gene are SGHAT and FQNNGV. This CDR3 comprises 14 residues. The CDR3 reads CASSQTADNYGYTF. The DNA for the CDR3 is TGTGCCAGCAGCCAGACAGCAGATAACTATGGCTACACCTTC.

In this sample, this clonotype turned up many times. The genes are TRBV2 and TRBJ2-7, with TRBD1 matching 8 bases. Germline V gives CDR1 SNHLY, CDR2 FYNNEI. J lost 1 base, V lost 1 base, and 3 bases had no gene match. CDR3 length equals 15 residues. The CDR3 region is CASSEERTGSYEQYF. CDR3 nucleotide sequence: TGTGCCAGCAGTGAAGAGCGGACAGGGTCCTACGAGCAGTACTTC.

The CDR3 sequence is CASSFIKGQNNEQFF. The CDR3 nucleotides are TGTGCCAGCAGTTTTATTAAGGGCCAAAACAATGAGCAGTTCTTC. This chain links TRBV28 with TRBJ2-1; D remains unclear. Per germline, CDR1 MDHEN and CDR2 SYDVKM. Trimming pared 3 bases from V and 5 bases from J, leaving 14 bases between. This CDR3 has 15 amino acids.

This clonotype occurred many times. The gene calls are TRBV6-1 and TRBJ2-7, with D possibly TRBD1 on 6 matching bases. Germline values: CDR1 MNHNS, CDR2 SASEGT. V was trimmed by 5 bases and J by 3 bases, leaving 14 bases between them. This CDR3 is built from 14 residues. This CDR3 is CASSTRTENYEQYF. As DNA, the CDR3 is TGTGCCAGCAGTACCCGGACAGAGAACTACGAGCAGTACTTC.

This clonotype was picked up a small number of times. CDR3: CASSRDRGHGYTF. The CDR3 nucleotides read TGTGCCAGCAGCCGGGACAGGGGGCATGGCTACACCTTC. V is TRBV7-2 and J is TRBJ1-2; 12 bases line up with TRBD1. The CDR3 spans 13 residues. The V gene's germline CDR1 is SGHTA and CDR2 FQGNSA. The trim removed 5 bases at V and 6 bases at J, leaving 1 base unmatched.

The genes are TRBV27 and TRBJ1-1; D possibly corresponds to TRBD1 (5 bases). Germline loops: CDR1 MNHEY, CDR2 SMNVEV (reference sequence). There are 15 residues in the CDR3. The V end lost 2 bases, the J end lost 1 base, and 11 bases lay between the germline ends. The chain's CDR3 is CASSLLAGRNTEAFF. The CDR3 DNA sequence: TGTGCCAGCAGTTTACTGGCAGGGAGGAACACTGAAGCTTTCTTT.

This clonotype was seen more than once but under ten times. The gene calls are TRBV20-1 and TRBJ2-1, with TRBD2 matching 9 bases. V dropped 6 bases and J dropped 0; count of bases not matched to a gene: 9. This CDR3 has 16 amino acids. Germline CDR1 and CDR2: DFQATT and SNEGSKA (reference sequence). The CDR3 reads CSAASSGASSYNEQFF. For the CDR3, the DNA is TGCAGTGCCGCCTCTAGCGGGGCCAGCTCCTACAATGAGCAGTTCTTC.

The CDR3 loop reads CASLGGRYNYGYTF. Here the CDR3 DNA reads TGTGCCAGTTTAGGGGGTCGTTATAACTATGGCTACACCTTC. The V and J genes are TRBV19 and TRBJ1-2; TRBD1 is a possible D gene (6 bases). Trimming took 8 bases from V and 1 from J, leaving 14 bases between them. The CDR3 consists of 14 residues. Germline CDR1 LNHDA, CDR2 SQIVND (reference sequence).

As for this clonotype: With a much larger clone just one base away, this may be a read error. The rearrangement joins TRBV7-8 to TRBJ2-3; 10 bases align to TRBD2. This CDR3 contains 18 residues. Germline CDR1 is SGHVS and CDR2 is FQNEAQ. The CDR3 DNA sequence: TGTGCCAGCAGCTTATTTGGACTAGCGGCCGAACGCCCAGATACGCAGTGTTTT. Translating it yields CASSLFGLAAERPDTQCF.

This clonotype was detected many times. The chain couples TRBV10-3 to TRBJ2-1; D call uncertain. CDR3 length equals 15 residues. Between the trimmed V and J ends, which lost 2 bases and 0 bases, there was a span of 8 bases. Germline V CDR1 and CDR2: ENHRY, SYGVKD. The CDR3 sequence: CAISERRSSYNEQFF. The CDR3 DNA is TGTGCCATCAGTGAGCGACGGAGCTCCTACAATGAGCAGTTCTTC.

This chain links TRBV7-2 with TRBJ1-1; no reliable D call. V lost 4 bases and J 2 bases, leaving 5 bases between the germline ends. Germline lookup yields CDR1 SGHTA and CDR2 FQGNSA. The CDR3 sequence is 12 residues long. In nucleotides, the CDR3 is TGTGCCAGCAGCTCCTATAACACTGAAGCTTTCTTT. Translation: CASSSYNTEAFF.

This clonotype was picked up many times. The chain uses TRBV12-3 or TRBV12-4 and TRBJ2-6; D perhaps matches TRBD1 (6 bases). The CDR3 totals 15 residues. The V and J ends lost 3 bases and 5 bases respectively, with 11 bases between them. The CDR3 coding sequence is TGTGCCAGCAGTTTCAGGGGTCATCGGGCCAACGTCCTGACTTTC. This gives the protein CASSFRGHRANVLTF.

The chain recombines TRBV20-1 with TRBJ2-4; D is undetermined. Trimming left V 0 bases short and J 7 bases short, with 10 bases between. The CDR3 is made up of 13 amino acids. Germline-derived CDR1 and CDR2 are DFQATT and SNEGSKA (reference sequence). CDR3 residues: CSARDGIGNIQYF. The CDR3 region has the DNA TGCAGTGCTAGAGACGGCATCGGGAACATTCAGTACTTC.

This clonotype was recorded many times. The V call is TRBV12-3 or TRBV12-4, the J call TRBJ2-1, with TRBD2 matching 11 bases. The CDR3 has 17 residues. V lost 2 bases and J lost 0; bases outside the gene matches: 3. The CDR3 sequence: CASSLTSGSFSYNEQFF. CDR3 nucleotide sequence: TGTGCCAGCAGTTTAACTAGCGGGAGTTTCTCCTACAATGAGCAGTTCTTC.

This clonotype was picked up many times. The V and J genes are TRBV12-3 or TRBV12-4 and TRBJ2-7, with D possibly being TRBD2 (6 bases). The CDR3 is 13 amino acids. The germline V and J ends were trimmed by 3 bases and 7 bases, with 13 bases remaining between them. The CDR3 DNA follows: TGTGCCAGCAGTTTTACGGGAGTGGAAGAGCAGTACTTC. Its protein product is CASSFTGVEEQYF.

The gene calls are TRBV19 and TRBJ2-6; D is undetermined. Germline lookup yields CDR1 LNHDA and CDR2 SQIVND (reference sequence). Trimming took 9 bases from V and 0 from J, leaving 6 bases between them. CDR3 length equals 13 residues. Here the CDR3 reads CASQYSGANVLTF. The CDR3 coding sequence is TGTGCCAGCCAATACTCTGGGGCCAACGTCCTGACTTTC.

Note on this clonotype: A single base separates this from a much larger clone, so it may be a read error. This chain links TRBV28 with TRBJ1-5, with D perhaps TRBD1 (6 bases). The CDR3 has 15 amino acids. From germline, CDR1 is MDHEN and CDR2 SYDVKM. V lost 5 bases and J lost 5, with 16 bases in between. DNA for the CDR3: TGTGCCAGCAGTCCCGTGACAGGACCTTATCAGCCCCAGCATTTT. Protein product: CASSPVTGPYQPQHF.

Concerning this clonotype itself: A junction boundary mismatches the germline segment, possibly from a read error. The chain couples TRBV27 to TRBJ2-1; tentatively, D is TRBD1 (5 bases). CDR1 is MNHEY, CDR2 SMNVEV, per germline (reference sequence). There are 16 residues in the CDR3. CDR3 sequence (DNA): TGTGCCAGCAGTTTAGGAACCGGGTCGGACAACAATGGGCAGTTCTTC. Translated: CASSLGTGSDNNGQFF.

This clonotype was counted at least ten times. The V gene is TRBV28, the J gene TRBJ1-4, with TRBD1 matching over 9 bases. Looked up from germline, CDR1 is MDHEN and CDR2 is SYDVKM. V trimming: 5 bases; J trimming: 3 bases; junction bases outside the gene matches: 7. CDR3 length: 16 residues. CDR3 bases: TGTGCCAGCAGTGAATACAGGGGGCGGGCTAATGAAAAACTGTTTTTT. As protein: CASSEYRGRANEKLFF. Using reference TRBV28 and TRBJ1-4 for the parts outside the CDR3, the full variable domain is DVKVTQSSRYLVKRTGEKVFLECVQDMDHENMFWYRQDPGLGLRLIYFSYDVKMKEKGDIPEGYSVSREKKERFSLILESASTNQTSMYLCASSEYRGRANEKLFFGSGTQLSVL.

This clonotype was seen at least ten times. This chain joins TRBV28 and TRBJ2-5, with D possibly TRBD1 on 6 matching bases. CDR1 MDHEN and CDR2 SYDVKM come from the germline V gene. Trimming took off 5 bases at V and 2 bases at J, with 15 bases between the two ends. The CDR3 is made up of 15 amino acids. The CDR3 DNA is TGTGCCAGCAGTGAAACCGGGACACTGCAAGAGACCCAGTACTTC. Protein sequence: CASSETGTLQETQYF.

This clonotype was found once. The DNA for the CDR3 is TGCGCCAGCAGCCGGAGACAGGGTGAGAACGAGCAGTACTTC. It codes for CASSRRQGENEQYF. The chain carries TRBV4-1 and TRBJ2-7, with 7 bases lining up with TRBD1. This CDR3 is built from 14 residues. The V and J ends lost 4 bases and 5 bases, in that order; junction bases with no gene match: 8. CDR1 MGHRA and CDR2 YSYEKL come from the germline V gene.

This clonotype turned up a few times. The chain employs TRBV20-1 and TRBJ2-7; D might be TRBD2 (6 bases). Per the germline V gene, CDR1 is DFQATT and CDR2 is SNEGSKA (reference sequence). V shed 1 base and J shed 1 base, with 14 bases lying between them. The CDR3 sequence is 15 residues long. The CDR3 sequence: CSARGSSGLSYEQYF. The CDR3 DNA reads TGCAGTGCTAGAGGCAGCAGCGGGCTGTCCTACGAGCAGTACTTC.

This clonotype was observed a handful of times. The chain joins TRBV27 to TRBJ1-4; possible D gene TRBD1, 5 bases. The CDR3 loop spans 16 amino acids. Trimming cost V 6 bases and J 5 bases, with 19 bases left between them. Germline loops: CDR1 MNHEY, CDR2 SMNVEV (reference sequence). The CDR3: CASRLNMGPVNEKLFF. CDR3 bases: TGTGCCAGCAGACTTAATATGGGACCGGTCAATGAAAAACTGTTTTTT.

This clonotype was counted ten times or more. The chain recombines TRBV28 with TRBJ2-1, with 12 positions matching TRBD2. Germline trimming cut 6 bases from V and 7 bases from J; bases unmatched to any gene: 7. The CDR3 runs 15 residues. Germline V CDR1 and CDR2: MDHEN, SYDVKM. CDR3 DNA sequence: TGTGCCAGCAGCAAACTAGCGGGAGGAGGGAATGAGCAGTTCTTC. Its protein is CASSKLAGGGNEQFF.

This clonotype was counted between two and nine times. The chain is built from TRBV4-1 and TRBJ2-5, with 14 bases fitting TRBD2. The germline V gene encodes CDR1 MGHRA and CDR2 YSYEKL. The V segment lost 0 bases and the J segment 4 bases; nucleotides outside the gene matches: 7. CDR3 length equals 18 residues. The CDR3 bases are TGCGCCAGCAGCCAAGAAGTGGGACTAGCGGGAGTGGGAGAGACCCAGTACTTC. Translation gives CASSQEVGLAGVGETQYF.

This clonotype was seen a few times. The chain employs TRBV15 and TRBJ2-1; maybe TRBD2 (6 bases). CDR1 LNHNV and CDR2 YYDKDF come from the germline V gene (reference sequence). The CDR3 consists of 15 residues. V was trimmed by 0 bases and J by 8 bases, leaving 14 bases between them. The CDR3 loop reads CATSRDWGGMDEQFF. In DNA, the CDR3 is TGTGCCACCAGCAGAGATTGGGGCGGGATGGATGAGCAGTTCTTC.

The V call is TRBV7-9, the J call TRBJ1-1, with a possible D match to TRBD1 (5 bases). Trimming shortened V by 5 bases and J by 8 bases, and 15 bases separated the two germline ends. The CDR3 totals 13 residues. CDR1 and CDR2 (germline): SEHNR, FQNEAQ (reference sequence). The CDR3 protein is CASSPGKPWEAFF. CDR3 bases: TGTGCCAGCAGCCCAGGGAAGCCTTGGGAAGCTTTCTTT. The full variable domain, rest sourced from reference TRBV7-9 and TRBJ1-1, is DTGVSQNPRHKITKRGQNVTFRCDPISEHNRLYWYRQTLGQGPEFLTYFQNEAQLEKSRLLSDRFSAERPKGSFSTLEIQRTEQGDSAMYLCASSPGKPWEAFFGQGTRLTVV.

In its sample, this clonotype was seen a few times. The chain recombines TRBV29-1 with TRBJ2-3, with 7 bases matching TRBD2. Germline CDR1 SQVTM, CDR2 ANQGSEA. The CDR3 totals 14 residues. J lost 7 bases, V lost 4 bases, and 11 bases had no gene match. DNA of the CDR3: TGCAGCGTTGGAGGTGGCGGGAGAACGTATACGCAGTATTTT. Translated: CSVGGGGRTYTQYF.

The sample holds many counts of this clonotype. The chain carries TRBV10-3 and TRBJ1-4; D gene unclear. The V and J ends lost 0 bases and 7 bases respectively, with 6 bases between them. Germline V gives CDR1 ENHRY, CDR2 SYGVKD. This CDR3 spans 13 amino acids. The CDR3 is CAISESGGEKLFF. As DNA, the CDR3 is TGTGCCATCAGTGAGTCGGGTGGTGAAAAACTGTTTTTT.